These 12 T cell receptor beta chains originate from one sample sequenced in a study of blood T cell repertoires in COVID-19. Clones were read by immunoSEQ multiplex PCR, and TCRdb kept only the in-frame ones, dropping some. The sample records under 200,000 clones, 86% being singletons. Sequenced: PBMCs or T cells enriched from blood (not recorded which). These receptors were taken from a woman between 35 and 50 years old in a cohort exposed to, infected with or recovered from COVID-19 (not recorded which).

Notes on this clone: Other nucleotide sequences in the sample specify the same CDR3. The rearrangement links TRBV5-5 to TRBJ1-1; D unclear. The CDR3 consists of 12 residues. The germline V gene has CDR1 SGHKS and CDR2 YYEKEE (reference sequence). Trimming took off 2 bases at V and 1 base at J, with 3 bases between the two ends. The CDR3 region is CASSFKNTEAFF. In DNA, the CDR3 is TGTGCCAGCAGCTTTAAGAACACTGAAGCTTTCTTT.

The chain uses TRBV6-5 and TRBJ1-1; D unclear. V lost 2 bases to trimming and J lost 6 bases, with 19 bases between them. The germline gives CDR1 MNHEY, CDR2 SVGAGI. The CDR3 loop spans 16 amino acids. The CDR3 nucleotides read TGTGCCAGCAGTTACCAAATCGGCGGAGGGTTCGCTGAAGCTTTCTTT. It yields the protein CASSYQIGGGFAEAFF.

The table lists this clone with a count of one. The chain links TRBV5-1 to TRBJ2-1; TRBD2 matches 16 bases. CDR1 SGHRS and CDR2 YFSETQ come from the germline V gene. The CDR3 totals 17 residues. V shed 2 bases and J 8 bases; nucleotides not matched to a gene: 7. As DNA, the CDR3 is TGCGCCAGCAGCTTAAATCCGGGACTAGCGGGGGGGCATGAGCAGTTCTTC. Its translation: CASSLNPGLAGGHEQFF.

A note on this clone: The same CDR3 is also encoded by other DNA sequences in this sample. V gene TRBV5-1 combines with J gene TRBJ2-7; a weak D match, TRBD2 (6 bases). Germline V lookup: CDR1 SGHRS, CDR2 YFSETQ. This CDR3 is 14 amino acids long. V lost 0 bases to trimming and J lost 0 bases, with 7 bases between them. CDR3 coding DNA: TGCGCCAGCAGCTTGGGCGGGAACTCCTACGAGCAGTACTTC. It encodes CASSLGGNSYEQYF.

This clone was counted a single time. The chain is built from TRBV5-6 and TRBJ2-7; possible D gene TRBD2, 5 bases. The germline V gene encodes CDR1 SGHDT and CDR2 YYEEEE. Trimming stripped 3 bases from V and 4 bases from J, with 11 bases between. The CDR3 covers 13 residues. In nucleotides, the CDR3 is TGTGCCAGCAGCTCAGTCGGGGTTTACGAGCAGTACTTC. This codes for CASSSVGVYEQYF.

The rearrangement links TRBV11-3 to TRBJ2-7; a possible D gene is TRBD1 (7 bases). CDR1 is SGHNT, CDR2 YENEEA, per germline. Trimming stripped 6 bases from V and 3 bases from J, with 15 bases between. The CDR3 is 14 residues long. The CDR3 protein is CASRGLRGVYEQYF. As DNA, the CDR3 is TGTGCCAGCAGGGGTCTCAGGGGGGTCTACGAGCAGTACTTC.

This clone was detected once. This chain joins TRBV4-1 and TRBJ2-3, with 8 bases aligning to TRBD2. The germline CDR1 and CDR2 sequences are MGHRA and YSYEKL. The CDR3 totals 17 residues. V dropped 0 bases and J dropped 2; count of bases not matched to a gene: 7. CDR3 sequence (DNA): TGCGCCAGCAGCCAAGATGGTACGGGGGGGGTCACAGATACGCAGTATTTT. It specifies CASSQDGTGGVTDTQYF.

This clone has a handful of counts. The chain couples TRBV4-1 to TRBJ1-1; no firm D call. Trimming pared 1 base from V and 2 bases from J, leaving 11 bases between. In germline, CDR1 is MGHRA, CDR2 YSYEKL. This CDR3 comprises 15 residues. Here the CDR3 reads CASSQAAGRNTEAFF. The CDR3 nucleotides are TGCGCCAGCAGCCAAGCGGCGGGTCGAAACACTGAAGCTTTCTTT.

The chain is built from TRBV27 and TRBJ1-1; a weak D match, TRBD1 (6 bases). The germline V gene encodes CDR1 MNHEY and CDR2 SMNVEV (reference sequence). This CDR3 is 16 amino acids long. V lost 7 bases to trimming and J lost 7 bases, with 25 bases between them. This chain's CDR3 is CASIPGGGLVRGEAFF. The CDR3 DNA is TGTGCCAGCATCCCGGGCGGGGGGCTAGTTCGGGGTGAAGCTTTCTTT.

The V gene is TRBV7-8, the J gene TRBJ1-2; perhaps TRBD1 as D (5 bases). The CDR3 consists of 15 residues. V was trimmed by 0 bases and J by 2 bases, leaving 10 bases between them. Germline values: CDR1 SGHVS, CDR2 FQNEAQ. CDR3 sequence: CASSLAGGGNYGYTF. CDR3 bases: TGTGCCAGCAGCTTAGCAGGTGGGGGGAACTATGGCTACACCTTC.

This sequence joins TRBV4-2 and TRBJ2-7, with D perhaps TRBD2 (5 bases). Trimming left V 3 bases short and J 2 bases short, with 8 bases between. The CDR3 length is 13 residues. Germline V gene data show CDR1 as LGHNA and CDR2 as YNFKEQ. CDR3 protein: CASSQGVTYEQYF. CDR3 in DNA: TGTGCCAGCAGCCAGGGAGTAACCTACGAGCAGTACTTC.

The rearrangement joins TRBV13 to TRBJ2-5; 7 bases align to TRBD1. CDR1 is PRHDT, CDR2 FYEKMQ, per germline (reference sequence). The CDR3 length is 13 residues. Trimming removed 5 bases from V and 6 bases from J; junction bases left unmatched: 6. CDR3 residues: CASSPTGMKTQYF. CDR3 sequence (DNA): TGTGCCAGCAGCCCGACAGGGATGAAGACCCAGTACTTC.